This entry lists 19 T cell receptor beta chains sequenced from one sample in a study of cytomegalovirus exposure and HLA in healthy donors. The PCR had 60 Vbeta and 13 Jbeta primers. Sequenced by immunoSEQ multiplex PCR; TCRdb stores in-frame clones only, minus some. The sample shows 95,000 to 150,000 clones, nearly 80% of them seen only once. Material for sequencing was PBMCs. These TCRs come from a woman aged 25 to 39 in good health and CMV-seropositive.

The chain joins TRBV6-1 to TRBJ2-7; D is unresolved. Germline V gene data show CDR1 as MNHNS and CDR2 as SASEGT. CDR3 length equals 15 residues. V was shortened by 2 bases and J by 2 bases, with 13 bases between the two germline ends. CDR3 sequence reads: CASSEMVGAAYEQYF. In DNA form, the CDR3 reads TGTGCCAGCAGTGAAATGGTGGGTGCGGCCTACGAGCAGTACTTC.

The CDR3 DNA reads as TGTGCCAGCACTACGACAGGGTCCTTTGATGCTTTCTTT. Protein product: CASTTTGSFDAFF. The chain uses TRBV28 and TRBJ1-1; 7 nucleotides line up with TRBD1. Germline V gene data show CDR1 as MDHEN and CDR2 as SYDVKM. V lost 7 bases to trimming and J lost 11 bases; unmatched junction nucleotides: 13. The CDR3 covers 13 residues.

The rearrangement uses TRBV4-3 and TRBJ2-7; D is perhaps TRBD2 (5 bases). Trimming pared 1 base from V and 3 bases from J, leaving 13 bases between. This CDR3 is 15 amino acids long. Germline V gene data show CDR1 as LGHNA and CDR2 as YSLEER. CDR3 coding DNA: TGCGCCAGCAGCCAAGCTCCGAGGGAGATCTACGAGCAGTACTTC. Its protein product is CASSQAPREIYEQYF.

The rearrangement joins TRBV14 to TRBJ2-6; TRBD1 is a possible D gene (6 bases). This CDR3 is 17 amino acids long. V shed 4 bases and J shed 1 base, with 14 bases lying between them. The V gene's germline CDR1 is SGHDN and CDR2 FVKESK. CDR3 sequence (DNA): TGTGCCAGCAGCCTCACCCCGGGACATTCTGGGGCCAACGTCCTGACTTTC. Amino acids: CASSLTPGHSGANVLTF.

This clone turned up a few times. The chain joins TRBV27 to TRBJ1-5; 7 bases agree with TRBD1. This CDR3 is 16 amino acids long. Germline V gene data show CDR1 as MNHEY and CDR2 as SMNVEV (reference sequence). Trimming at V came to 3 bases and at J to 2 bases, leaving 7 bases not matched to a gene. Here the CDR3 reads CASSFRRQGGNQPQHF. CDR3 DNA sequence: TGTGCCAGCAGTTTCCGACGACAGGGCGGCAATCAGCCCCAGCATTTT.

The chain uses TRBV2 and TRBJ1-2, with 8 bases fitting TRBD1. The J segment lost 6 bases and the V segment lost 2 bases, leaving 14 bases of the junction unmatched. Germline-derived CDR1 and CDR2 are SNHLY and FYNNEI. The CDR3 loop spans 17 amino acids. The CDR3 nucleotides are TGTGCCAGCAGTGAAATGGGACAGGTTCACCAGAGGGATGGCTACACCTTC. It translates to CASSEMGQVHQRDGYTF.

V gene TRBV12-5 combines with J gene TRBJ2-2, with 7 bases lining up with TRBD2. The V gene end was trimmed by 5 bases and the J gene end by 5 bases; junction bases not matched to a gene: 11. From germline, CDR1 is LGHNT and CDR2 FRNRAP. The CDR3 is made up of 16 amino acids. The CDR3 sequence is CASGIGLSGVTGELFF. For the CDR3, the DNA is TGTGCTAGTGGTATCGGACTAAGCGGGGTGACCGGGGAGCTGTTTTTT.

The J gene is TRBJ2-1, the V gene TRBV5-1; 10 bases are a match to TRBD1. Germline V gene lookup returns CDR1 SGHRS and CDR2 YFSETQ. V was clipped by 4 bases and J by 5 bases; unmatched bases: 9. This CDR3 region has 16 residues. The CDR3 DNA sequence: TGCGCCAGCAGCCAAGCTCCCGGGACAGGGGACAATGAGCAGTTCTTC. This codes for CASSQAPGTGDNEQFF.

The chain combines TRBV2 with TRBJ1-1; a weak D match, TRBD1 (6 bases). CDR1 SNHLY and CDR2 FYNNEI come from the germline V gene. Between the trimmed V and J ends, which lost 8 bases and 3 bases, there was a span of 16 bases. The CDR3 loop spans 14 amino acids. The CDR3 nucleotides are TGTGCCAGCCTCAGGGGCGCCTCGGACACTGAAGCTTTCTTT. Amino acid sequence: CASLRGASDTEAFF.

DNA of the CDR3: TGTGCCAGGGGTTTGACAGCCGCCTACGAGCAGTACTTC. Amino acid sequence: CARGLTAAYEQYF. The J gene is TRBJ2-7, the V gene TRBV14, with a weak D call TRBD1 (5 bases). The germline gives CDR1 SGHDN, CDR2 FVKESK. Trimming took off 9 bases at V and 2 bases at J, with 14 bases between the two ends. This CDR3 is built from 13 residues.

This chain connects TRBV5-4 to TRBJ1-2, with D possibly TRBD1 on 5 matching bases. V was clipped by 0 bases and J by 4 bases, with 13 bases between them. This CDR3 is built from 15 residues. CDR1 is SGHNT and CDR2 is YYREEE in the germline V gene (reference sequence). Written as DNA, the CDR3 is TGTGCCAGCAGCTTGGAAATAGGGGCCCTCTATGGCTACACCTTC. This encodes CASSLEIGALYGYTF.

This clone was seen only once. The chain has TRBV5-1 and TRBJ1-6; no definite D call. This CDR3 has 14 residues. The germline V gene has CDR1 SGHRS and CDR2 YFSETQ. V lost 4 bases, J lost 9 bases, and 14 bases lay in between. The chain's CDR3 is CASSGEGYGSPLHF. The CDR3 bases are TGCGCCAGCAGCGGGGAGGGTTATGGTTCACCCCTCCACTTT.

CDR3 DNA sequence: TGTGCCAGCAGCTTAGTCCCTAGCGGGGGGTCCTACAATGAGCAGTTCTTC. This gives the protein CASSLVPSGGSYNEQFF. V gene TRBV7-6 combines with J gene TRBJ2-1; 11 bases are a match to TRBD2. From germline, CDR1 is SGHVS and CDR2 FNYEAQ. This CDR3 comprises 17 residues. After removal of 1 base from V and 1 base from J, the junction contained 3 bases not matched to a gene.

The rearrangement uses TRBV6-5 and TRBJ2-2; D remains unclear. Trimming shortened V by 4 bases and J by 6 bases, and 9 bases separated the two germline ends. The V gene's germline CDR1 is MNHEY and CDR2 SVGAGI. This CDR3 is 13 amino acids long. CDR3 residues: CASSFGRAGELFF. CDR3 nucleotides: TGTGCCAGCAGTTTCGGTAGAGCCGGGGAGCTGTTTTTT.

The sample holds one count of this clone. The chain joins TRBV4-2 to TRBJ1-3, with a weak D call TRBD1 (6 bases). V dropped 0 bases and J dropped 4 bases, with 10 bases sitting between them. The CDR3 runs 15 residues. Germline V gives CDR1 LGHNA, CDR2 YNFKEQ. This chain's CDR3 is CASSQDTGSGNTIYF. DNA for the CDR3: TGTGCCAGCAGCCAAGATACAGGGAGCGGAAACACCATATATTTT.

This clone was found once. V and J are TRBV5-1 and TRBJ2-7; 7 nucleotides align to TRBD1. J lost 5 bases, V lost 4 bases, and 12 bases had no gene match. The CDR3 length is 15 residues. CDR1 SGHRS and CDR2 YFSETQ come from the germline V gene. CDR3: CASSPPRDSWNEQYF. DNA for the CDR3: TGCGCCAGCAGCCCGCCCCGGGACAGTTGGAACGAGCAGTACTTC.

This clone was seen a handful of times. This chain connects TRBV10-3 to TRBJ2-3; 8 nucleotides align to TRBD2. The CDR3 consists of 16 residues. From germline, CDR1 is ENHRY and CDR2 SYGVKD. V dropped 0 bases and J dropped 0; count of bases not matched to a gene: 2. For the CDR3, the DNA is TGTGCCATCAGTGAGTCGGGCGGGGGGAGCACAGATACGCAGTATTTT. Its protein product is CAISESGGGSTDTQYF.

The chain carries TRBV7-6 and TRBJ2-7; 7 nucleotides agree with TRBD2. Looked up from germline, CDR1 is SGHVS and CDR2 is FNYEAQ. CDR3 length: 13 amino acids. The ends lost 5 bases at V and 6 bases at J; junction bases unmatched: 7. The CDR3 sequence: CASSRGLESEQYF. CDR3 nucleotide sequence: TGTGCCAGCAGCCGTGGACTAGAAAGCGAGCAGTACTTC.

The CDR3 DNA follows: TGTCAGGGATTTGCCGTGAGTGAGCAGTTCTTC. This translates into CQGFAVSEQFF. The V gene is TRBV4-2, the J gene TRBJ2-1, with D possibly matching TRBD1 (5 bases). Germline CDR1 LGHNA, CDR2 YNFKEQ. This CDR3 spans 11 amino acids.